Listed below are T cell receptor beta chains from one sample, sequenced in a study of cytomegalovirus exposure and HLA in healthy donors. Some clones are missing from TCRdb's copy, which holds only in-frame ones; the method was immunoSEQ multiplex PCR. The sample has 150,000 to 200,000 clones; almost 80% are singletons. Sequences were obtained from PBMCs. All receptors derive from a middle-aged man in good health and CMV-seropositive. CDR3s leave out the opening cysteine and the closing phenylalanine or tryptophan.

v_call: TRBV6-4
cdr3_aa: ASSPQESNTEAF

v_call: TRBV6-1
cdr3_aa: AVLGTGAGYT

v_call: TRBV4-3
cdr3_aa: ASSPTSGGTYEQF

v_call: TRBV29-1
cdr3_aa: SVGGEKLF

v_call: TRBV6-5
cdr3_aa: ASSYSRTVTYEQY

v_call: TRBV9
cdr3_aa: ASSGIGDRGNYGYT

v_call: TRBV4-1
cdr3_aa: ASSQEASEYTGELF

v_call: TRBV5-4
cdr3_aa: ASSLVGGDEQY

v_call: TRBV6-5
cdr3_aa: ASSYSNVGQSEAF

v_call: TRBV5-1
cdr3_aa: ASSLDGLYEQY

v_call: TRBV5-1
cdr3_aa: ASSLDPGEKLF

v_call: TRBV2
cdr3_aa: ASSDGWASGRSQETQY

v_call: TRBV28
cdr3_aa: ASSFASGLPRETQY

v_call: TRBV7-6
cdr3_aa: ASSPPGGDRGHTGELF

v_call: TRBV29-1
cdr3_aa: SVGGTPYQETQY

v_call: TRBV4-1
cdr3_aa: ASSLLLGGGTDTQY

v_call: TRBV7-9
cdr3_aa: ASSSRGGNTEAF

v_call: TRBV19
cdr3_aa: ASSGRTGTSGANVLT

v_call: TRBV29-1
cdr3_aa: SAGQNYGYT

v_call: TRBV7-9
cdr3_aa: ASSFSGAYEQY

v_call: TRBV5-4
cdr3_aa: ASSSREPPYEQY

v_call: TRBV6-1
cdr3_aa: ASSEAVPGGPYEQY

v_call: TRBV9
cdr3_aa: ASSISGTGDSEQY

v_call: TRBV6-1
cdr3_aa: ASRPGQGYYEQY

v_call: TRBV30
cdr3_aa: AWSRRRSEAF

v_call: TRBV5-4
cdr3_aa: ASSLRGRGGEPTQETQY